The 17 T cell receptor beta chains reported below all come from one sample, sequenced in a study of shared clonotypes between healthy human individuals. This table comes from immunoSEQ multiplex PCR, and its TCRdb copy is limited to in-frame clones, with some not included. The sample yields some 500,000 clones, roughly 95% seen once. The sequencing input was naive CD4+ T cells sorted from blood. The subset: CD45RA+ positively selected. These TCRs come from a woman in her 30s in good health.

This rearrangement joins TRBV25-1 to TRBJ1-4, with 7 bases lining up with TRBD1. V gave up 3 bases and J gave up 3 bases; unmatched junction bases: 4. This CDR3 spans 15 amino acids. In germline, CDR1 is MGHDK, CDR2 SYGVNS. The CDR3: CASSDLTGSNEKLFF. CDR3 coding DNA: TGTGCCAGCAGTGACCTGACAGGGTCTAATGAAAAACTGTTTTTT.

This sequence joins TRBV25-1 and TRBJ2-7; maybe TRBD2 (6 bases). V lost 1 base to trimming and J lost 5 bases, with 9 bases between them. The CDR3 is 13 amino acids. Germline CDR1 MGHDK, CDR2 SYGVNS. CDR3 protein: CASSESWGDEQYF. The CDR3 coding sequence is TGTGCCAGCAGTGAATCGTGGGGGGACGAGCAGTACTTC.

The sample holds a few counts of this clone. The rearrangement uses TRBV27 and TRBJ2-2; D is ambiguous. This CDR3 region has 12 residues. The germline V and J ends were trimmed by 6 bases and 8 bases, with 10 bases remaining between them. Germline loops: CDR1 MNHEY, CDR2 SMNVEV (reference sequence). The CDR3 sequence is CASSHGLGELFF. The CDR3, as DNA: TGTGCCAGCAGCCATGGGCTTGGGGAGCTGTTTTTT.

This rearrangement joins TRBV19 to TRBJ1-5; 10 nucleotides agree with TRBD1. Looked up from germline, CDR1 is LNHDA and CDR2 is SQIVND (reference sequence). The CDR3 is 13 residues long. The V and J ends lost 5 bases and 6 bases, in that order; junction bases with no gene match: 1. CDR3 sequence reads: CASSRQGAQPQHF. The CDR3 DNA reads as TGTGCCAGTAGTCGACAGGGGGCTCAGCCCCAGCATTTT. The entire variable domain, with the rest obtained from reference TRBV19 and TRBJ1-5, is as follows: DGGITQSPKYLFRKEGQNVTLSCEQNLNHDAMYWYRQDPGQGLRLIYYSQIVNDFQKGDIAEGYSVSREKKESFPLTVTSAQKNPTAFYLCASSRQGAQPQHFGDGTRLSIL.

This chain uses TRBV4-1 with TRBJ1-2; tentatively, D is TRBD1 (5 bases). Germline V gives CDR1 MGHRA, CDR2 YSYEKL. V shed 5 bases and J shed 2 bases, with 15 bases lying between them. This CDR3 has 15 residues. The CDR3 DNA is TGCGCCAGCAGCACAATCGGGGGGAAGAACTATGGCTACACCTTC. Residues: CASSTIGGKNYGYTF.

This rearrangement joins TRBV6-6 to TRBJ1-3; 10 bases fit TRBD1. The V and J ends lost 6 bases and 5 bases, in that order; junction bases with no gene match: 4. CDR1 and CDR2 from the germline V gene are MNHNY and SVGAGI (reference sequence). CDR3 length equals 14 residues. CDR3 DNA sequence: TGTGCCAGCAGGCAGGGACAGGGGAGAAACACCATATATTTT. Translation: CASRQGQGRNTIYF.

This chain links TRBV10-2 with TRBJ1-2; D may be TRBD1 (6 bases). V lost 3 bases, J lost 8 bases, and 13 bases lay in between. This CDR3 spans 13 amino acids. Germline V gene data show CDR1 as WSHSY and CDR2 as SAAADI. CDR3 DNA: TGCGCCAGCAGTGACCCGACAGGACGGGGCTACACCTTC. Its protein is CASSDPTGRGYTF.

The chain joins TRBV10-3 to TRBJ2-5, with D possibly matching TRBD1 (6 bases). Trimming took 6 bases from V and 3 from J, leaving 11 bases between them. The length of the CDR3 is 13 residues. Germline V lookup: CDR1 ENHRY, CDR2 SYGVKD. CDR3 amino acids: CAISLRDKETQYF. The CDR3 coding sequence is TGTGCCATCAGCCTCCGGGACAAAGAGACCCAGTACTTC.

This clone was observed a single time. The chain joins TRBV7-9 to TRBJ2-5, with 8 nucleotides matching TRBD2. Judging by the DNA end, TRBJ2-7 fits better; the J call may be wrong. This CDR3 region has 17 residues. Germline V gene data show CDR1 as SEHNR and CDR2 as FQNEAQ (reference sequence). The CDR3 sequence is CASSSLAVFASSYEQYF. The CDR3 coding sequence is TGTGCCAGCAGCTCACTAGCGGTATTCGCTAGCTCCTACGAGCAGTACTTC.

J is TRBJ2-3 and V is TRBV29-1; D remains unclear. The germline CDR1 and CDR2 sequences are SQVTM and ANQGSEA. With 3 bases removed from V and 2 bases from J, the gap between germline ends came to 15 bases. This CDR3 is built from 15 residues. The CDR3: CSVERQSWDTDTQYF. The CDR3 bases are TGCAGCGTTGAGAGGCAGTCCTGGGACACAGATACGCAGTATTTT.

The J gene is TRBJ1-6, the V gene TRBV28, with 7 nucleotides matching TRBD1. CDR3 length equals 15 residues. J lost 9 bases, V lost 2 bases, and 7 bases had no gene match. CDR1 and CDR2 from the germline V gene are MDHEN and SYDVKM. The CDR3 bases are TGTGCCAGCAGTTTAGAGGCGTCAGGGGGTTCACCCCTCCACTTT. Its protein is CASSLEASGGSPLHF.

This rearrangement joins TRBV2 to TRBJ2-3; 7 bases fit TRBD2. Germline-derived CDR1 and CDR2 are SNHLY and FYNNEI. V shed 0 bases and J 9 bases; nucleotides not matched to a gene: 12. The CDR3 runs to 16 residues. The CDR3 loop is CASSEAPAGPKRTQYF. In DNA form, the CDR3 reads TGTGCCAGCAGTGAAGCCCCAGCGGGACCCAAAAGGACGCAGTATTTT.

The CDR3 nucleotides read TGTGCCAGCAGTGCGCAGGGTGTGGGCCCCAGGGGCAATCAGCCCCAGCATTTT. Translating it yields CASSAQGVGPRGNQPQHF. This chain links TRBV28 with TRBJ1-5; D may be TRBD1 (5 bases). V shed 5 bases and J shed 2 bases, with 22 bases lying between them. The germline gives CDR1 MDHEN, CDR2 SYDVKM. The CDR3 spans 18 residues.

This chain uses TRBV29-1 with TRBJ2-3; D gene uncertain. Trimming took 4 bases from V and 2 from J, leaving 4 bases between them. The CDR3 has 11 amino acids. Per germline, CDR1 SQVTM and CDR2 ANQGSEA. CDR3 bases: TGCAGCGTTGTATCCACAGATACGCAGTATTTT. Protein product: CSVVSTDTQYF.

As regards this clone: Other nucleotide sequences in the sample specify the same CDR3. The chain employs TRBV5-1 and TRBJ2-3, with D perhaps TRBD1 or TRBD2 (5 bases each). Germline V lookup: CDR1 SGHRS, CDR2 YFSETQ. The CDR3 covers 15 residues. V lost 0 bases to trimming and J lost 0 bases, with 8 bases between them. The CDR3 sequence is CASSLAGDSTDTQYF. In nucleotides, the CDR3 is TGCGCCAGCAGCTTGGCCGGGGACAGCACAGATACGCAGTATTTT.

This chain links TRBV9 with TRBJ2-7, with D possibly being TRBD2 (5 bases). The germline V gene has CDR1 SGDLS and CDR2 YYNGEE. The CDR3 extends over 18 amino acids. V lost 0 bases and J 3 bases, leaving 22 bases between the germline ends. CDR3 DNA: TGTGCCAGCAGCGTAGGAGAGGGAACCCGCTTCTTTCTCTACGAGCAGTACTTC. It yields the protein CASSVGEGTRFFLYEQYF.

The V gene is TRBV28, the J gene TRBJ2-7, with D perhaps being TRBD1 or TRBD2 (5 bases each). Germline V CDR1 and CDR2: MDHEN, SYDVKM. The germline V and J ends were trimmed by 7 bases and 2 bases, with 27 bases remaining between them. This CDR3 contains 18 residues. CDR3 loop: CASTFGTTLSGAPYEQYF. The DNA for the CDR3 is TGTGCCAGCACCTTCGGGACCACCCTCTCCGGAGCTCCCTACGAGCAGTACTTC.